A single sample gave rise to the 29 T cell receptor beta chains below, sequenced in a study of cytomegalovirus exposure and HLA in healthy donors. Only in-frame clones appear in the TCRdb table, and some are missing; sequencing was by immunoSEQ multiplex PCR. The table has 120,000 to 150,000 clones, roughly 88% seen once. Specimen: PBMCs. All receptors derive from a woman aged 18-30 years in good health and CMV-seropositive.

This chain connects TRBV5-1 to TRBJ1-1; no reliable D call. Trimming left V 4 bases short and J 1 base short, with 8 bases between. Germline-derived CDR1 and CDR2 are SGHRS and YFSETQ. This CDR3 region has 13 residues. The CDR3 nucleotides are TGCGCCAGCAGCGACGGGGAGAACACTGAAGCTTTCTTT. Encoded protein: CASSDGENTEAFF.

The chain is built from TRBV7-8 and TRBJ2-1, with TRBD1 identical over 9 bases. With 5 bases clipped from V and 6 bases from J, the junction kept 2 bases outside the gene matches. Germline-derived CDR1 and CDR2 are SGHVS and FQNEAQ. The CDR3 is 13 residues long. CDR3 residues: CASSQDRGNEQFF. CDR3 nucleotides: TGTGCCAGCAGCCAGGACAGGGGCAATGAGCAGTTCTTC.

Only a few counts were recorded for this clone. The rearrangement uses TRBV6-5 and TRBJ2-1, with TRBD2 matching 9 bases. This CDR3 has 13 residues. Unmatched junction bases numbered 4, after V lost 8 bases and J lost 5 bases. CDR1 and CDR2 (germline): MNHEY, SVGAGI. The CDR3 sequence: CASAGLAHNEQFF. The CDR3 DNA reads TGTGCCAGCGCGGGACTAGCACACAATGAGCAGTTCTTC.

The chain combines TRBV27 with TRBJ2-7; 11 nucleotides align to TRBD1. V was pared by 7 bases and J by 4 bases, with 6 bases of the junction left unmatched. The CDR3 contains 14 residues. Germline CDR1 and CDR2: MNHEY and SMNVEV (reference sequence). The CDR3 region has the DNA TGTGCCAGCACCCCGGACAGGGGGCGATACGAGCAGTACTTC. Translated: CASTPDRGRYEQYF.

The chain carries TRBV7-2 and TRBJ1-2; 9 bases align to TRBD1. Germline trimming cut 5 bases from V and 2 bases from J; bases unmatched to any gene: 3. The CDR3 is 14 residues long. Germline V gives CDR1 SGHTA, CDR2 FQGNSA. The CDR3 nucleotides read TGTGCCAGCAGCCTAGGACAGGGGAACTATGGCTACACCTTC. It translates to CASSLGQGNYGYTF.

The CDR3 loop is CASSLQLDTGELFF. The CDR3 DNA follows: TGTGCCAGCTCACTCCAACTAGACACCGGGGAGCTGTTTTTT. V gene TRBV18 combines with J gene TRBJ2-2, with a tentative D call TRBD2 (5 bases). The V gene lost 4 bases and the J gene lost 3 bases, with 9 bases spanning the gap. CDR1 and CDR2 from the germline V gene are KGHSH and LQKENI. CDR3 length equals 14 residues. The whole variable domain, filled in from reference TRBV18 and TRBJ2-2, reads NAGVMQNPRHLVRRRGQEARLRCSPMKGHSHVYWYRQLPEEGLKFMVYLQKENIIDESGMPKERFSAEFPKEGPSILRIQQVVRGDSAAYFCASSLQLDTGELFFGEGSRLTVL.

In this sample, this clone turned up a few times. The chain joins TRBV28 to TRBJ1-2; TRBD1 matches at 7 bases. CDR1 MDHEN and CDR2 SYDVKM come from the germline V gene. This CDR3 has 14 amino acids. After removal of 1 base from V and 6 bases from J, the junction contained 5 bases not matched to a gene. CDR3 amino acids: CASSLSRTGDGYTF. CDR3 bases: TGTGCCAGCAGTTTATCTAGGACAGGAGATGGCTACACCTTC.

V gene TRBV5-1 combines with J gene TRBJ2-5, with TRBD2 matching over 7 bases. This CDR3 is 15 amino acids long. Germline V gives CDR1 SGHRS, CDR2 YFSETQ. The trim removed 1 base at V and 3 bases at J, leaving 6 bases unmatched. CDR3 DNA sequence: TGCGCCAGCAGCTTGTCGGGGCTAGCGGAAGAGACCCAGTACTTC. Its protein product is CASSLSGLAEETQYF.

Written as DNA, the CDR3 is TGTGCCAGCAGTTCTAACAGGGCGGGCTACACCTTC. This gives the protein CASSSNRAGYTF. This chain links TRBV6-5 with TRBJ1-2; possible D gene TRBD1, 6 bases. Germline CDR1 MNHEY, CDR2 SVGAGI. Trimming pared 4 bases from V and 8 bases from J, leaving 11 bases between. This CDR3 has 12 amino acids.

J is TRBJ2-3 and V is TRBV30; D perhaps matches TRBD2 (5 bases). V shed 0 bases and J shed 6 bases, with 13 bases lying between them. The CDR3 spans 14 residues. The V gene's germline CDR1 is GTSNPN and CDR2 SVGIG (reference sequence). CDR3 region: CAWSVRGGVDTQYF. Here the CDR3 DNA reads TGTGCCTGGAGTGTTCGGGGTGGTGTGGATACGCAGTATTTT.

The rearrangement links TRBV7-9 to TRBJ1-6; unclear D gene. CDR3 length equals 17 residues. Germline-derived CDR1 and CDR2 are SEHNR and FQNEAQ (reference sequence). V gave up 4 bases and J gave up 3 bases, with 16 bases separating them. The CDR3 DNA follows: TGTGCCAGCAGCTATCGGTCTCCAGGCATCTATAATTCACCCCTCCACTTT. It codes for CASSYRSPGIYNSPLHF.

The chain carries TRBV6-5 and TRBJ1-2; D gene unclear. V lost 2 bases, J lost 3 bases, and 13 bases lay in between. From germline, CDR1 is MNHEY and CDR2 SVGAGI. This CDR3 has 15 amino acids. In nucleotides, the CDR3 is TGTGCCAGCAGTTACGTAGGCAAGCAGGACTATGGCTACACCTTC. This encodes CASSYVGKQDYGYTF.

This chain uses TRBV5-1 with TRBJ2-1; 10 bases line up with TRBD2. The CDR3 is made up of 16 amino acids. CDR1 and CDR2 (germline): SGHRS, YFSETQ. The trim removed 3 bases at V and 5 bases at J, leaving 8 bases unmatched. Here the CDR3 reads CASSSAGTSVNNEQFF. The CDR3 DNA sequence: TGCGCCAGCAGCTCCGCGGGGACTAGCGTAAACAATGAGCAGTTCTTC.

This rearrangement joins TRBV6-1 to TRBJ2-1, with 7 bases fitting TRBD1. The CDR3 contains 15 residues. Germline trimming cut 2 bases from V and 5 bases from J; bases unmatched to any gene: 6. CDR1 and CDR2 (germline): MNHNS, SASEGT. In nucleotides, the CDR3 is TGTGCCAGCAGTGAACGGGGACAGACCAACAATGAGCAGTTCTTC. This sequence encodes CASSERGQTNNEQFF.

CDR3 in amino acids: CASSEGGSYNEQFF. The CDR3 nucleotides are TGTGCCAGCAGTGAAGGGGGCTCCTACAATGAGCAGTTCTTC. The V gene is TRBV28, the J gene TRBJ2-1; TRBD1 is a possible D gene (6 bases). V was cut by 5 bases and J by 0 bases, with 8 bases left in between. CDR1 is MDHEN, CDR2 SYDVKM, per germline. The CDR3 length is 14 residues.

The chain carries TRBV5-1 and TRBJ2-2, with TRBD1 as a possible D gene (6 bases). The CDR3 length is 14 residues. Between the trimmed V and J ends, which lost 6 bases and 5 bases, there was a span of 14 bases. Germline V CDR1 and CDR2: SGHRS, YFSETQ. CDR3 sequence (DNA): TGCGCCAGCAACGGCCAGGGGTGGACCGGGGAGCTGTTTTTT. Translated, it gives CASNGQGWTGELFF.

In this sample, this clone turned up a few times. The DNA for the CDR3 is TGTGCCAGCAGCTTATCGGGACAGGGGGCCTCGAATGAGCAGTTCTTC. This translates into CASSLSGQGASNEQFF. The V and J genes are TRBV7-3 and TRBJ2-1, with 12 bases aligning to TRBD1. The CDR3 has 16 residues. Germline CDR1 SGHTA, CDR2 FQGTGA. After removal of 2 bases from V and 7 bases from J, the junction contained 6 bases not matched to a gene.

This clone was counted only a few times. The V and J genes are TRBV28 and TRBJ2-7, with a weak D call TRBD1 (6 bases). There are 13 residues in the CDR3. V lost 7 bases to trimming and J lost 6 bases, with 16 bases between them. Germline values: CDR1 MDHEN, CDR2 SYDVKM. CDR3 in amino acids: CASTQNVGAEQYF. Written as DNA, the CDR3 is TGTGCCAGCACCCAAAACGTGGGGGCCGAGCAGTACTTC. Filled out from reference TRBV28 and TRBJ2-7, the complete variable domain reads DVKVTQSSRYLVKRTGEKVFLECVQDMDHENMFWYRQDPGLGLRLIYFSYDVKMKEKGDIPEGYSVSREKKERFSLILESASTNQTSMYLCASTQNVGAEQYFGPGTRLTVT.

V is TRBV2 and J is TRBJ1-5; 10 nucleotides agree with TRBD1. Germline assignment: CDR1 SNHLY and CDR2 FYNNEI. Trimming took 4 bases from V and 7 from J; bases not matched to a gene: 4. This CDR3 is 14 amino acids long. For the CDR3, the DNA is TGTGCCAGCAGTGGCCGGGACAGGGGACAGCCCCAGCATTTT. Encoded protein: CASSGRDRGQPQHF. Variable domain in full (rest from reference TRBV2 and TRBJ1-5): EPEVTQTPSHQVTQMGQEVILRCVPISNHLYFYWYRQILGQKVEFLVSFYNNEISEKSEIFDDQFSVERPDGSNFTLKIRSTKLEDSAMYFCASSGRDRGQPQHFGDGTRLSIL.

The chain employs TRBV27 and TRBJ1-2; maybe TRBD1 (5 bases). Germline V gene lookup returns CDR1 MNHEY and CDR2 SMNVEV (reference sequence). The CDR3 extends over 13 amino acids. Trimming took 5 bases from V and 8 from J, leaving 15 bases between them. Here the CDR3 reads CASSPQGVRGYTF. The CDR3 DNA follows: TGTGCCAGCAGTCCCCAGGGTGTTCGCGGCTACACCTTC.

The V and J genes are TRBV7-2 and TRBJ1-2; TRBD1 aligns across 7 bases. Germline trimming cut 5 bases from V and 4 bases from J; bases unmatched to any gene: 10. This CDR3 is built from 15 residues. Germline V gene lookup returns CDR1 SGHTA and CDR2 FQGNSA. In nucleotides, the CDR3 is TGTGCCAGCAGCCCTGGAAACCGGGACAGCTATGGCTACACCTTC. The encoded protein is CASSPGNRDSYGYTF.

V is TRBV4-1 and J is TRBJ2-3; 8 bases line up with TRBD2. The CDR3 is made up of 16 amino acids. V lost 5 bases, J lost 0 bases, and 7 bases stayed unmatched. CDR1 is MGHRA and CDR2 is YSYEKL in the germline V gene. CDR3 in DNA: TGCGCCAGCAGCAAAACGGGGGGGTCTAGCACAGATACGCAGTATTTT. Protein: CASSKTGGSSTDTQYF.

This clone was detected only a few times. The chain recombines TRBV19 with TRBJ1-2; D unresolved. Germline values: CDR1 LNHDA, CDR2 SQIVND (reference sequence). This CDR3 spans 14 amino acids. Deletions cut 1 base from V and 2 bases from J, with 8 bases between. The CDR3 sequence: CASSIVNSNYGYTF. The DNA for the CDR3 is TGTGCCAGTAGTATAGTAAACTCCAACTATGGCTACACCTTC. Full variable domain (missing parts from reference TRBV19 and TRBJ1-2): DGGITQSPKYLFRKEGQNVTLSCEQNLNHDAMYWYRQDPGQGLRLIYYSQIVNDFQKGDIAEGYSVSREKKESFPLTVTSAQKNPTAFYLCASSIVNSNYGYTFGSGTRLTVV.

The genes are TRBV5-8 and TRBJ2-2, with a tentative D call TRBD2 (6 bases). Trimming cost V 2 bases and J 8 bases, with 10 bases left between them. The germline gives CDR1 SGHTS, CDR2 YDEGEE. The CDR3 length is 13 residues. CDR3 coding DNA: TGTGCCAGCAGCTTTGGGGGGACTGGGGAGCTGTTTTTT. Translating gives CASSFGGTGELFF.

The chain links TRBV27 to TRBJ1-2; D possibly corresponds to TRBD1 (6 bases). Germline V gives CDR1 MNHEY, CDR2 SMNVEV (reference sequence). This CDR3 region has 14 residues. Trimming took off 6 bases at V and 0 bases at J, with 11 bases between the two ends. The CDR3 region is CASRQTGSNYGYTF. The CDR3 coding sequence is TGTGCCAGCAGACAAACAGGGTCTAACTATGGCTACACCTTC.

This chain joins TRBV28 and TRBJ2-7, with 7 positions matching TRBD1. CDR1 MDHEN and CDR2 SYDVKM come from the germline V gene. This CDR3 has 15 amino acids. The V and J ends lost 3 bases and 4 bases, in that order; junction bases with no gene match: 9. The CDR3 DNA is TGTGCCAGCAGTTTTTATGGGACAGTTAGTTACGAGCAGTACTTC. Amino acids: CASSFYGTVSYEQYF.

The chain couples TRBV7-9 to TRBJ1-2; TRBD1 matches at 11 bases. V lost 6 bases and J lost 0; bases outside the gene matches: 9. This CDR3 has 17 residues. Germline lookup yields CDR1 SEHNR and CDR2 FQNEAQ (reference sequence). The CDR3 DNA reads as TGTGCCAGCAGACGGACAGGGGGCGAAGTAGCTAACTATGGCTACACCTTC. Its translation: CASRRTGGEVANYGYTF.

The chain couples TRBV28 to TRBJ2-7; D might be TRBD2 (5 bases). Germline lookup yields CDR1 MDHEN and CDR2 SYDVKM. The CDR3 is 14 residues long. Deletions cut 3 bases from V and 2 bases from J, with 11 bases between. CDR3 protein: CASSFDGIPYEQYF. The CDR3 region has the DNA TGTGCCAGCAGTTTCGACGGGATTCCCTACGAGCAGTACTTC.

This CDR3 is CASSQDLGTLNTEAFF. CDR3 nucleotide sequence: TGTGCCAGCAGCCAAGATCTCGGGACTCTAAACACTGAAGCTTTCTTT. The chain is built from TRBV4-2 and TRBJ1-1, with D possibly TRBD1 on 5 matching bases. The CDR3 runs 16 residues. The V gene's germline CDR1 is LGHNA and CDR2 YNFKEQ. V lost 0 bases, J lost 2 bases, and 13 bases lay in between.